Described below is a single T cell receptor (beta chain) sequence and its context. Its cognate antigen is unknown. Data came from immunoSEQ multiplex PCR; TCRdb stores just in-frame clones and leaves some out. The sample lists tens of thousands of clones, approximately 84% occurring once. These data belong to a study of radiation and T cells in renal cell carcinoma. Study-level information: Nephrectomy followed 15 Gy stereotactic body radiation by 4 weeks. Study results and limitations: In blood, top tumor clones expanded by 2 weeks, shrinking by 4.

The CDR3 is made up of 15 amino acids. With 6 bases clipped from V and 3 bases from J, the junction kept 9 bases outside the gene matches. Germline CDR1 reads KGHSH; CDR2 reads LQKENI. Time point indicated: baseline pretreatment blood. Sample treatment: 15 Gy SBRT to primary tumor, nephrectomy 4 weeks later. V usage is TRBV18 and J usage is TRBJ1-1, with 8 bases that match TRBD1. The sequences come from blood, collected from a patient whose treatment included radiotherapy and nephrectomy. This TCR was recovered from a man aged 55 to 70 with renal cell carcinoma. This chain's CDR3 is CASSSPGTGHTEAFF. The CDR3, as DNA: TGTGCCAGCTCCTCCCCAGGGACAGGCCACACTGAAGCTTTCTTT.